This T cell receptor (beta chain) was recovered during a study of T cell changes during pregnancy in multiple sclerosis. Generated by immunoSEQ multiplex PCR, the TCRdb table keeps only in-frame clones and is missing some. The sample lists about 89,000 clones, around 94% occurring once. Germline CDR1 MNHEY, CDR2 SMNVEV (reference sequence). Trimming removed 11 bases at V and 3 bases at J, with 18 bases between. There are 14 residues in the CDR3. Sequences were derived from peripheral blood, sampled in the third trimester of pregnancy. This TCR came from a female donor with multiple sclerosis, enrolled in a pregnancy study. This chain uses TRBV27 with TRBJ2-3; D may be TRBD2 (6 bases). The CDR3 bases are TGTGCCGTACGGGACTTCGGACGTACAGATACGCAGTATTTT. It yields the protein CAVRDFGRTDTQYF.